A selection of T cell receptor beta chains follows, all from one sample in a study of vaccination and CD4 T cells after COVID-19. No antigen is known for these receptors. TCRdb reanalysed the PCR reads using MiXCR and keeps one entry per CDR3 protein. The table has around 5,700 distinct CDR3 sequences, 71% seen once. Sequences were obtained from CD4+ T cells from blood, cultured in vitro. The receptor set was obtained from a human donor who had recovered from COVID-19. CDR3s include the opening cysteine and the closing phenylalanine or tryptophan. D genes are given only for firm matches. Rows may omit the clone size; those that give it use once, few, many or a size class.

v_gene	d_gene	j_gene	abundance	CDR3aa	CDR3nt
TRBV20-1	NA	TRBJ1-2	NA	CSARDQRGYTF	TGCAGTGCTAGGGACCAGAGAGGCTACACCTTC
TRBV5-1	NA	TRBJ2-7	NA	CASRQVTNYEQYF	TGCGCCAGCAGACAGGTAACCAACTACGAGCAGTACTTC
TRBV7-6	NA	TRBJ1-6	NA	CASRPGASYNSPLHF	TGTGCCAGCAGACCCGGCGCCTCCTATAATTCACCCCTCCACTTT
TRBV20-1	NA	TRBJ1-2	few	CSASPEDRVDGYTF	TGCAGTGCTAGCCCCGAGGACAGAGTAGATGGCTACACCTTC
TRBV28	TRBD1	TRBJ2-5	NA	CASRRPGQGLETQYF	TGTGCCAGCAGACGACCGGGACAGGGACTCGAGACCCAGTACTTC
TRBV20-1	TRBD2	TRBJ2-3	NA	CSARSGGAGDTQYF	TGCAGTGCCCGTAGCGGGGGGGCCGGAGATACGCAGTATTTT
TRBV20-1	NA	TRBJ1-2	NA	CSASGQTYGYTF	TGCAGTGCTAGCGGACAGACCTATGGCTACACCTTC
TRBV6-2/TRBV6-3	NA	TRBJ2-5	NA	CASSYGGQGETQYF	TGTGCCAGCAGTTACGGTGGTCAGGGAGAGACCCAGTACTTC
TRBV4-1	TRBD1	TRBJ2-7	NA	CASSQPGQGAHEQYF	TGCGCCAGCAGCCAACCGGGACAGGGGGCCCACGAGCAGTACTTC
TRBV30	NA	TRBJ1-5	NA	CAWRTDSNQPQHF	TGTGCCTGGCGTACGGATAGCAATCAGCCCCAGCATTTT
TRBV20-1	NA	TRBJ2-3	NA	CSARDWGFTSTDTQYF	TGCAGTGCTAGAGATTGGGGGTTCACTAGCACAGATACGCAGTATTTT
TRBV27	TRBD1	TRBJ1-5	few	CASSLTGDGQPQHF	TGTGCCAGCAGTCTAACAGGGGACGGTCAGCCCCAGCATTTT
TRBV5-1	NA	TRBJ1-2	once	CASSFSPGSNYGYTF	TGCGCCAGCAGCTTCTCTCCAGGTTCGAACTATGGCTACACCTTC
TRBV20-1	NA	TRBJ1-4	NA	CSARGVRGAEKLFF	TGCAGTGCTAGAGGGGTCAGAGGCGCAGAAAAACTGTTTTTT
TRBV2	TRBD2	TRBJ2-3	NA	CASNLLGLAVRTDTQYF	TGTGCCAGCAATCTCCTGGGACTAGCGGTTCGCACAGATACGCAGTATTTT
TRBV7-2	NA	TRBJ1-1	NA	CASSLPRRTNTEAFF	TGTGCCAGCAGCTTACCCCGACGGACTAACACTGAAGCTTTCTTT
TRBV28	NA	TRBJ1-5	NA	CASSLRGRGRNQPQHF	TGTGCCAGCAGTTTAAGAGGGAGAGGCCGCAATCAGCCCCAGCATTTT
TRBV20-1	TRBD2	TRBJ2-3	NA	CSARAPVELAGGLADTQYF	TGCAGTGCTAGAGCCCCGGTCGAACTAGCGGGGGGGCTTGCAGATACGCAGTATTTT
TRBV15	NA	TRBJ1-5	NA	CATSRDEGSNQPQHF	TGTGCCACCAGCAGAGATGAGGGGAGCAATCAGCCCCAGCATTTT
TRBV20-1	NA	TRBJ2-7	NA	CSAVGTENPYEQYF	TGCAGTGCAGTCGGGACTGAGAATCCCTACGAGCAGTACTTC
TRBV7-9	TRBD1	TRBJ1-2	NA	CASSLRLGQGNAGYGYTF	TGTGCCAGCAGCTTAAGGCTTGGACAGGGTAACGCAGGCTATGGCTACACCTTC
TRBV19	TRBD1	TRBJ1-5	once	CASSTRTGGRFGPQHF	TGTGCCAGTAGTACCAGGACAGGGGGCCGGTTTGGGCCCCAGCATTTT
TRBV14	TRBD1	TRBJ1-2	once	CASSLTGQGRNYGYTF	TGTGCCAGCAGTCTCACCGGACAGGGACGAAACTATGGCTACACCTTC
TRBV6-1	NA	TRBJ2-6	NA	CATFSSGANVLAF	TGTGCCACCTTCAGCTCTGGGGCCAACGTCCTGGCTTTC
TRBV12-3/TRBV12-4	NA	TRBJ1-1	medium-sized	CASSLDRRLDTEAFF	TGTGCCAGCAGTTTAGACCGCCGGCTGGACACTGAAGCTTTCTTT
TRBV24-1	NA	TRBJ2-3	NA	CATAGFPGTDTQYF	TGTGCCACCGCAGGGTTTCCGGGCACAGATACGCAGTATTTT
TRBV19	TRBD1	TRBJ1-5	NA	CASSLDRRGNQPQHF	TGTGCCAGTAGTCTGGACAGGCGAGGCAATCAGCCCCAGCATTTT
TRBV23-1	NA	TRBJ1-5	NA	CASSIGDANQPQHF	TGCGCCAGCAGTATTGGAGACGCCAATCAGCCCCAGCATTTT
TRBV15	NA	TRBJ2-5	NA	CATSRETDSWETQYF	TGTGCCACCAGCAGGGAGACGGATAGTTGGGAGACCCAGTACTTC
TRBV2	NA	TRBJ2-5	NA	CASSGVQGDRETQYF	TGTGCCAGCTCAGGGGTACAGGGCGATCGGGAGACCCAGTACTTC
TRBV6-1	NA	TRBJ1-6	NA	CATSLTLGPGNSPLHF	TGTGCCACCTCACTCACGTTAGGGCCCGGGAATTCACCCCTCCACTTT
TRBV7-2	NA	TRBJ1-3	NA	CASSLDRAGNTIYF	TGTGCCAGCAGCTTAGACAGGGCTGGAAACACCATATATTTT